A selection of T cell receptor beta chains follows, all from one sample in a study of early T cells in non-severe SARS-CoV-2 infection. TCRdb re-analysed the 5' RACE reads in MiXCR, keeping a single row per CDR3 protein. The sample lists more than 85,000 distinct CDR3 sequences, roughly 12% occurring once. Sample: whole blood, taken at baseline. The receptors shown here come from an adult who was a healthcare worker with PCR-confirmed SARS-CoV-2 infection or an uninfected control (not recorded which). Both conserved end residues are part of each CDR3. Each record gives: D gene, V gene, clone size, J gene, CDR3 DNA, CDR3 protein. The D gene is left open where the match is weak. A clone size is listed for some rows: how often the clone was seen (once, few, many), or a class if it is expanded.

D: NA; V: TRBV12-3/TRBV12-4; size: NA; J: TRBJ2-1; DNA: TGTGCCAGCAGTTTCGACGCCTACAATGAGCAGTTCTTC; CDR3: CASSFDAYNEQFF
D: TRBD1; V: TRBV7-9; size: NA; J: TRBJ1-1; DNA: TGTGCCAGCAGCTTAGTTCTGGGGACAGACACTGAAGCTTTCTTT; CDR3: CASSLVLGTDTEAFF
D: TRBD1; V: TRBV12-3/TRBV12-4; size: NA; J: TRBJ1-2; DNA: TGTGCCAGCAGTGGGGGACAGGGGAGTGGCTACACCTTC; CDR3: CASSGGQGSGYTF
D: NA; V: TRBV5-4; size: many; J: TRBJ1-6; DNA: TGTGCCAGCAGCTTGGGACTGACAAATTCACCCCTCCACTTT; CDR3: CASSLGLTNSPLHF
D: NA; V: TRBV19; size: few; J: TRBJ2-1; DNA: TGTGCCAGTAGTCCCCGTTCACAGGGACCCTACAATGAGCAGTTCTTC; CDR3: CASSPRSQGPYNEQFF
D: TRBD2; V: TRBV7-3; size: NA; J: TRBJ2-1; DNA: TGTGCCAGCAGCCGGGGGACTAGCGGGAGGTCTGATGAGCAGTTCTTC; CDR3: CASSRGTSGRSDEQFF
D: TRBD2; V: TRBV6-5; size: NA; J: TRBJ2-2; DNA: TGTGCCAGCAGTCCCGGACTAGCGGGAGGTACCGGGGAGCTGTTTTTT; CDR3: CASSPGLAGGTGELFF
D: TRBD2; V: TRBV5-1; size: many; J: TRBJ2-7; DNA: TGCGCCAGCGGCACGGGAGGGTCCTACGAGCAGTACTTC; CDR3: CASGTGGSYEQYF
D: NA; V: TRBV28; size: NA; J: TRBJ2-7; DNA: TGTGCCAGCAGTTTCCCCACCTACAGGGTTATCACCTACGAGCAGTACTTC; CDR3: CASSFPTYRVITYEQYF
D: NA; V: TRBV11-2; size: few; J: TRBJ1-1; DNA: TGTGCCAGCAGCTTAGGAAGAGGACAGTTCATGAACACTGAAGCTTTCTTT; CDR3: CASSLGRGQFMNTEAFF
D: TRBD1; V: TRBV6-5; size: many; J: TRBJ2-7; DNA: TGTGCCAGCAGACCAGGGACAGCGAAAGCCTACGAGCAGTACTTC; CDR3: CASRPGTAKAYEQYF
D: NA; V: TRBV7-2; size: NA; J: TRBJ2-5; DNA: TGTGCCAGCAGCTTCTCTAGGGAGACCCAGTACTTC; CDR3: CASSFSRETQYF
D: TRBD2; V: TRBV11-2; size: few; J: TRBJ2-1; DNA: TGTGCCAGCAGCTTGGCTAGCGGGACCTATGAGCAGTTCTTC; CDR3: CASSLASGTYEQFF
D: NA; V: TRBV4-1; size: few; J: TRBJ1-6; DNA: TGCGCCAGCAGCCCCCCTGTCACGGGTAGTAATTCACCCCTCCACTTT; CDR3: CASSPPVTGSNSPLHF
D: TRBD2; V: TRBV29-1; size: few; J: TRBJ2-3; DNA: TGCAGCGTTTTGAGTAGCGGGAGGGAGGCAGATACGCAGTATTTT; CDR3: CSVLSSGREADTQYF
D: TRBD1; V: TRBV20-1; size: NA; J: TRBJ1-2; DNA: TGCAGTGCTAGAGGCGAGACAGGGGTCCACTATGGCTACACCTTC; CDR3: CSARGETGVHYGYTF
D: NA; V: TRBV7-9; size: many; J: TRBJ1-6; DNA: TGTGCCAGCATCATGGGGGCAGGCTCCTTCGAGGATTCACCCCTCCACTTT; CDR3: CASIMGAGSFEDSPLHF
D: NA; V: TRBV18; size: many; J: TRBJ2-7; DNA: TGTGCCAGCTCACCCTTTAACTTCAGGGAGAGCTCCTACGAGCAGTACTTC; CDR3: CASSPFNFRESSYEQYF
D: NA; V: TRBV6-6; size: once; J: TRBJ2-1; DNA: TGTGCCACCCAGGTTAACCTAGGGACCAATGAGCAGTTCTTC; CDR3: CATQVNLGTNEQFF
D: TRBD1; V: TRBV27; size: few; J: TRBJ1-1; DNA: TGTGCCAGCAGTCCCCTGGGACAGTTAGGTGAAGCTTTCTTT; CDR3: CASSPLGQLGEAFF
D: NA; V: TRBV28; size: NA; J: TRBJ2-3; DNA: TGTGCCAGCAGTTTGTCAGGGCGGGAGCAGTATTTT; CDR3: CASSLSGREQYF
D: TRBD1; V: TRBV12-3/TRBV12-4; size: many; J: TRBJ1-5; DNA: TGTGCCAGCAGTTTCCGCCAGGGGGCTGTTGCAGAGCCCCAGCATTTT; CDR3: CASSFRQGAVAEPQHF
D: TRBD1; V: TRBV20-1; size: few; J: TRBJ2-5; DNA: TGCAGTGCTAGTGACAGGGGGCGAATGGAGACCCAGTACTTC; CDR3: CSASDRGRMETQYF
D: NA; V: TRBV28; size: few; J: TRBJ1-1; DNA: TGTGCCAGCAGTTTAAGGTACACTGAAGCTTTCTTT; CDR3: CASSLRYTEAFF
D: NA; V: TRBV7-2; size: NA; J: TRBJ2-1; DNA: TGTGCCAGCAGCCCAACTTTAGCCTACAATGAGCAGTTCTTC; CDR3: CASSPTLAYNEQFF
D: TRBD2; V: TRBV7-8; size: many; J: TRBJ2-5; DNA: TGTGCCAGCAGCTTTGCGGGGGGCACAGAGACCCAGTACTTC; CDR3: CASSFAGGTETQYF
D: NA; V: TRBV19; size: few; J: TRBJ1-4; DNA: TGTGCCAGTAGTCAGGACCTCATTGAAAAACTGTTTTTT; CDR3: CASSQDLIEKLFF
D: TRBD1; V: TRBV5-1; size: NA; J: TRBJ1-2; DNA: TGCGCCAGCAGTGTGACAGGGGGCGCCTGGTATGGCTACACCTTC; CDR3: CASSVTGGAWYGYTF
D: NA; V: TRBV4-2; size: few; J: TRBJ2-1; DNA: TGTGCCAGCAGCCAAGATGGCGCCAATAGCCGTCAGTTCTTC; CDR3: CASSQDGANSRQFF
D: NA; V: TRBV7-9; size: NA; J: TRBJ2-3; DNA: TGTGCCAGCAGCTTAGGCTTCCCCCCAGATACGCAGTATTTT; CDR3: CASSLGFPPDTQYF
D: TRBD2; V: TRBV7-3; size: few; J: TRBJ2-3; DNA: TGTGCCAGCAGCGCAGGTGCTAGCGGGAGATCAGATACGCAGTATTTT; CDR3: CASSAGASGRSDTQYF
D: TRBD2; V: TRBV7-9; size: many; J: TRBJ2-1; DNA: TGTGCCAGCAGCTCTCAGAGCGGGGGGTCTTACAATGAGCAGTTCTTC; CDR3: CASSSQSGGSYNEQFF
D: NA; V: TRBV7-9; size: NA; J: TRBJ2-5; DNA: TGTGCCAGCAGCTTAGCCTGGGTGGAAGAGACCCAGTACTTC; CDR3: CASSLAWVEETQYF
D: TRBD1; V: TRBV2; size: NA; J: TRBJ1-1; DNA: TGTGCCAGCAGGGGAGGAAGGACAGGGAACACTGAAGCTTTCTTT; CDR3: CASRGGRTGNTEAFF
D: NA; V: TRBV3-1; size: few; J: TRBJ2-7; DNA: TGTGCCAGCAGCCGGGTAGACTACGAGCAGTACTTC; CDR3: CASSRVDYEQYF